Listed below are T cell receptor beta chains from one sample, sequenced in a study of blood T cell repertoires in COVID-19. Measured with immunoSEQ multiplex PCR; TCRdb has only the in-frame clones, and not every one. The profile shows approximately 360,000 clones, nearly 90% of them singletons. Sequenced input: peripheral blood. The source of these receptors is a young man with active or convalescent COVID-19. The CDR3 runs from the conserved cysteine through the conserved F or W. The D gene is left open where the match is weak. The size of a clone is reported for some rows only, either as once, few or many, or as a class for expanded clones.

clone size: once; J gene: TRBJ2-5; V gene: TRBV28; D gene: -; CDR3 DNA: TGTGCCAGCAGTCCCAGCCTTGAGGGCGGGACGAGGTTTAGGGAGACCCAGTACTTC; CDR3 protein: CASSPSLEGGTRFRETQYF
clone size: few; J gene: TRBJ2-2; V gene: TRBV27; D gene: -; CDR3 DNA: TGTGCCAGCAGTTTGGGCAGGACGAACACCGGGGAGCTGTTTTTT; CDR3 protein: CASSLGRTNTGELFF
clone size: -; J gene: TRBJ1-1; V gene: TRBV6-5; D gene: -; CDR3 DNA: TGTGCCAGCAGCCGTGCCGGGACACTCAACACTGAAGCTTTCTTT; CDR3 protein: CASSRAGTLNTEAFF
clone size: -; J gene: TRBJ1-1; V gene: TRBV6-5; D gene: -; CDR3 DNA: TGTGCCAGCAGTTACTCAGGGAGTTACACTGAAGCTTTCTTT; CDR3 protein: CASSYSGSYTEAFF
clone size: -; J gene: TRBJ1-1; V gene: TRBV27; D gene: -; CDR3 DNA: TGTGCCAGCAGCCCCAGGGTTTCAGGGAACACTGAAGCTTTCTTT; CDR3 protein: CASSPRVSGNTEAFF
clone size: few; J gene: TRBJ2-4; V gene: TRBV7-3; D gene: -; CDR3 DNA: TGTGCCAGCAGTTATGACGGGGATAGCGCAAGTATTCAGTACTTC; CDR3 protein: CASSYDGDSASIQYF
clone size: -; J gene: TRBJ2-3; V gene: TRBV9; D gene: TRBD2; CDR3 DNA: TGTGCCAGCAGCGGAGCGGGGGCAGATACGCAGTATTTT; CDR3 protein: CASSGAGADTQYF
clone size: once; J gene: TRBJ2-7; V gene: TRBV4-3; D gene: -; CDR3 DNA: TGCGCCAGCAGCCAAGAAGTTGAACAGTTCACCTACGAGCAGTACTTC; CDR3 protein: CASSQEVEQFTYEQYF
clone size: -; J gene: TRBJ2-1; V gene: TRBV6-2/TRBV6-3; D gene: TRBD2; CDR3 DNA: TGTGCCAGCAGTAGGGACGCGGGGGTCTACAATGAGCAGTTCTTC; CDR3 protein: CASSRDAGVYNEQFF
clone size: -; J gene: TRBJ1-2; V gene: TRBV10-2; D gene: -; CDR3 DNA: TGCGCCAGCAGTGAGCTCAACTATGGCTACACCTTC; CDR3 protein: CASSELNYGYTF
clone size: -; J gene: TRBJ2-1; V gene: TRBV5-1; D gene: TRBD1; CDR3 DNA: TGCGCCAGCAGCTTCGGACAGGGGATTGAGCAGTTCTTC; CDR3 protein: CASSFGQGIEQFF
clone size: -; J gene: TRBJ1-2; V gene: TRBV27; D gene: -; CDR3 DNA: TGTGCCAGCAGTTTACAACAGAACTATGGCTACACCTTC; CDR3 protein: CASSLQQNYGYTF
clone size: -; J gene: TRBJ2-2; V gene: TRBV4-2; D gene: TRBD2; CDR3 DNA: TGTGCCAGCAGCCAAGATATAGCGGGAGTAGGGACCGGGGAGCTGTTTTTT; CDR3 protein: CASSQDIAGVGTGELFF
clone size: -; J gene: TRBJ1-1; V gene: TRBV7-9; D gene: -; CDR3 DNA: TGTGCCAGCAGCTTAGAACAGAACCAAAACGCTGAAGCTTTCTTT; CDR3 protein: CASSLEQNQNAEAFF
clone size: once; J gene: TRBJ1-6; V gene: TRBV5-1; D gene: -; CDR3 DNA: TGCGCCAGCAGCCATAACTCCGGGGGGTCCTATAATTCACCCCTCCACTTT; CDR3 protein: CASSHNSGGSYNSPLHF
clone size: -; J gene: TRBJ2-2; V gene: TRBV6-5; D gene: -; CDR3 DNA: TGTGCCAGCAGCTCGACTGTCAGCACCGGGGAGCTGTTTTTT; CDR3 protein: CASSSTVSTGELFF
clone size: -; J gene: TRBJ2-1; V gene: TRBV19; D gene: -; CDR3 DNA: TGTGCCAGTAGTATTTTTACCACGGGCCCCGGGGGTGAGCAGTTCTTC; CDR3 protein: CASSIFTTGPGGEQFF
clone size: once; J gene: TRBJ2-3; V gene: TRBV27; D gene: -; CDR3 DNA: TGTGCCAGCAGTTTATGGAGAGAGGATACGCAGTATTTT; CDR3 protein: CASSLWREDTQYF
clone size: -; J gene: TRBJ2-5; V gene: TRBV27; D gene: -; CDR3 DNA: TGTGCCAGCAGTTTATCTCGACTGGAGACCCAGTACTTC; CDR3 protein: CASSLSRLETQYF
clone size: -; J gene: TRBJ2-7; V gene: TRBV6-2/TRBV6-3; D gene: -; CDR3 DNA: TGTGCCAGCAGTTACCCGACAGGACTCTCCTACGAGCAGTACTTC; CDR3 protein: CASSYPTGLSYEQYF
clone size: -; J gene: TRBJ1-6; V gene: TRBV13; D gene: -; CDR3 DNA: TGTGCCAGCAGCTTAGGGACATATTCACCCCTCCACTTT; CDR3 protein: CASSLGTYSPLHF
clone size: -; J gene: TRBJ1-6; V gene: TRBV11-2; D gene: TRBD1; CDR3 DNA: TGTGCCAGCAGCCCAGGGGGCCCCCTCCACTTT; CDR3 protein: CASSPGGPLHF
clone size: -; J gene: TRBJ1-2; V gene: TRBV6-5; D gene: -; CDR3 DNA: TGTGCCAGCAGTTACTCGCGGTTCCGGGGAGCTTATGGCTACACCTTC; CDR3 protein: CASSYSRFRGAYGYTF
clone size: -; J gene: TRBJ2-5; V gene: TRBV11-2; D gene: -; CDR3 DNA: TGTGCCAGCAGCCTTCAAGAGACCCAGTACTTC; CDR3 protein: CASSLQETQYF
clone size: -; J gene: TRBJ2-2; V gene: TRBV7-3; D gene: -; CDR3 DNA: TGTGCCAGCAGCCCGTTTCCGGCCGGGGAGCTGTTTTTT; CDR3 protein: CASSPFPAGELFF
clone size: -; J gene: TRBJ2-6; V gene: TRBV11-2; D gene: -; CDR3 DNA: TGTGCCAGCGCATCTGGGGCCAACGTGCTGACTTTC; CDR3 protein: CASASGANVLTF
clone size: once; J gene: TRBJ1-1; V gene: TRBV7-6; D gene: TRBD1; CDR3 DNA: TGTGCCAGCAGCCGGGACAGGAACACTGAAGCTTTCTTT; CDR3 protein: CASSRDRNTEAFF
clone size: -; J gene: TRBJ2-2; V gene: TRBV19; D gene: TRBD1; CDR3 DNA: TGTGCCAGTAGTACGGACAGGGTTAACACCGGGGAGCTGTTTTTT; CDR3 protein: CASSTDRVNTGELFF
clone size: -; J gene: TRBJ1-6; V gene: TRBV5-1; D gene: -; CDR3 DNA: TGCGCCAGCAGCCGAGAGGGGGAACTGAATTCACCCCTCCACTTT; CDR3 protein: CASSREGELNSPLHF
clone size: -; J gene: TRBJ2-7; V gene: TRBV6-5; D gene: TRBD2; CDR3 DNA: TGTGCCAGCAGTTACTTGGGACTAGCGGGAGGGTACGAGCAGTACTTC; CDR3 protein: CASSYLGLAGGYEQYF
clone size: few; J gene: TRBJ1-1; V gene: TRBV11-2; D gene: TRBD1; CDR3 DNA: TGTGCCAGCAGCTACAGGGGGAACACTGAAGCTTTCTTT; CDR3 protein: CASSYRGNTEAFF
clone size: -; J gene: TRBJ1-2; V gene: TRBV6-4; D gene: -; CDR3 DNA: TGTGCCAGCAGTGACGGTGGACAAGTCGACGGCTACACCTTC; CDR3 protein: CASSDGGQVDGYTF
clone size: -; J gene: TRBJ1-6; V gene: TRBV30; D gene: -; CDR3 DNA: TGTGCCTGGAGTATGACGCCGGGTAATTCACCCCTCCACTTT; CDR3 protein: CAWSMTPGNSPLHF
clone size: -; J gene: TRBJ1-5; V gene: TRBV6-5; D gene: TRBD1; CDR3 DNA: TGTGCCAGCAGTAGGGACAGTGATCAGCCCCAGCATTTT; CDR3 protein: CASSRDSDQPQHF
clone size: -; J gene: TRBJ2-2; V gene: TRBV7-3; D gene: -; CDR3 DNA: TGTGCCAGCAGCGCTATTTACGCGAACACCGGGGAGCTGTTTTTT; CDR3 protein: CASSAIYANTGELFF
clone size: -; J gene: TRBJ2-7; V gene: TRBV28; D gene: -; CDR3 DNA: TGTGCCAGCAGTTTATTCTCTTACGGTACTTACGAGCAGTACTTC; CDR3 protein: CASSLFSYGTYEQYF
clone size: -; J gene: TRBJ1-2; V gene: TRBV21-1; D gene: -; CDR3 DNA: TGTGCCAGCAGCCCTGGACAGCGGAATATCGGCTACACCTTC; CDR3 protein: CASSPGQRNIGYTF
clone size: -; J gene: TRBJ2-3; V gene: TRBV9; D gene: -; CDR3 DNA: TGTGCCAGCAGCCCCCGTAGGGGAAAGCCCCTAGGCACAGATACGCAGTATTTT; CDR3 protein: CASSPRRGKPLGTDTQYF
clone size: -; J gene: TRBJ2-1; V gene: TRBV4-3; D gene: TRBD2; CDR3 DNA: TGCGCCAGCAGCCAAGATTTCAGCGGGGACGACAATGAGCAGTTCTTC; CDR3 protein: CASSQDFSGDDNEQFF
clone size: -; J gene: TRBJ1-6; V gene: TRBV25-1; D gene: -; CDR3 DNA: TGTGCCAGCAGTGAAGGGGGGAGCTCCTATAATTCACCCCTCCACTTT; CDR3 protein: CASSEGGSSYNSPLHF
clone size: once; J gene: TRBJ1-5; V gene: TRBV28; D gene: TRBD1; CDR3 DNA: TGTGCCAGCAGCTTTTCCGGGACAGGAACCAATCAGCCCCAGCATTTT; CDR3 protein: CASSFSGTGTNQPQHF
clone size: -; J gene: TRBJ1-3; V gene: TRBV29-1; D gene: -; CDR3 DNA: TGCAGCGTTCTTCCAGGGGCCTCTGGAAACACCATATATTTT; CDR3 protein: CSVLPGASGNTIYF
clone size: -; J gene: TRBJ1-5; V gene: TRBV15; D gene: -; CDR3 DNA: TGTGCCACCAGTGTCCTTGAGAGTGGTAATCAGCCCCAGCATTTT; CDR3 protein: CATSVLESGNQPQHF
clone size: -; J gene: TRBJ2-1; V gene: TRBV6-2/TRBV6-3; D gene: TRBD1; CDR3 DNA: TGTGCCAGCAGTTACTCGGACAGGGGGCCCTACAATGAGCAGTTCTTC; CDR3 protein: CASSYSDRGPYNEQFF
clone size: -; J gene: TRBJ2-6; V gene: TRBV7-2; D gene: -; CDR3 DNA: TGTGCCAGCGCATCGGAGAGCCCCTACTCTGGGGCCAACGTCCTGACTTTC; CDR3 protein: CASASESPYSGANVLTF
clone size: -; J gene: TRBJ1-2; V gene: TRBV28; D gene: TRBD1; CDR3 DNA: TGTGCCAGCAGTTCTCCCAGGGGGGCTAACTATGGCTACACCTTC; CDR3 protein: CASSSPRGANYGYTF
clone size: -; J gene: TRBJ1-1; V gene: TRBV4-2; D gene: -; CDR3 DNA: TGTGCCAGCAGCCAGGAACAGGGAGCTTCCTCTACTGAAGCTTTCTTT; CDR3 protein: CASSQEQGASSTEAFF
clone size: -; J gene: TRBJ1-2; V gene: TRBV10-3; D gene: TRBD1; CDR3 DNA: TGTGCCATCAGTGAGTCGGGGACAGCCGGGAGCTACACCTTC; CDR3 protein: CAISESGTAGSYTF
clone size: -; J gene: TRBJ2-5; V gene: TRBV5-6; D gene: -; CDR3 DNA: TGTGCCAGCAGCTTGTCTTCAGAGACCCAGTACTTC; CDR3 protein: CASSLSSETQYF
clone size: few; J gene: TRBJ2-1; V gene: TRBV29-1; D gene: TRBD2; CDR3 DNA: TGCAGCGTTGAGGGACGGACTAGCGGGGACTATGAGCAGTTCTTC; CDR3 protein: CSVEGRTSGDYEQFF
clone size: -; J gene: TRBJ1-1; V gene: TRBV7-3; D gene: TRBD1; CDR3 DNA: TGTGCCAGCAGCGAGACAGGGGGCAGGTACACTGAAGCTTTCTTT; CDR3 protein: CASSETGGRYTEAFF
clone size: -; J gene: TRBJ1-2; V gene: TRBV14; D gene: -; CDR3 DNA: TGTGCCAGCAGCCGGTTGACTGCCTATGGCTACACCTTC; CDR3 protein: CASSRLTAYGYTF
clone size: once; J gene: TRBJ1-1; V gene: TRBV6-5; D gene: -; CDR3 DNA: TGTGCCAGCACCCAGGGGCAGAACACTGAAGCTTTCTTT; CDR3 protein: CASTQGQNTEAFF